What follows are 32 T cell receptor beta chains derived from one specimen sequenced in a study of monozygotic twins with inflammatory bowel disease. TCRdb re-called the 5' RACE reads; one entry per CDR3 protein, DNA not given. The table for this sample gives some 89,000 distinct CDR3 sequences. Sequencing was carried out using blood. These receptors all come from a human donor with ulcerative colitis or Crohn's disease, or a healthy co-twin of an affected twin (not recorded which).

This rearrangement joins TRBV20-1 to TRBJ2-7; checking the TCRdb D call of TRBD1 is not possible without DNA. The CDR3 runs 15 residues. Germline assignment: CDR1 DFQATT and CDR2 SNEGSKA (reference sequence). CDR3 region: CSARDPGTGQYEQYF.

V is TRBV12-3 or TRBV12-4 and J is TRBJ2-5; TCRdb outputs TRBD1, but without DNA this stays unchecked. There are 14 residues in the CDR3. The CDR3 protein is CASRLGTGQETQYF.

This sequence joins TRBV29-1 and TRBJ1-2; the D call from TCRdb, TRBD1, cannot be confirmed without DNA. The CDR3 totals 16 residues. Per the germline V gene, CDR1 is SQVTM and CDR2 is ANQGSEA. The CDR3 loop reads CSAHAGGEGGIYGYTF.

The rearrangement joins TRBV5-1 to TRBJ2-7; TCRdb's assignment of TRBD1 cannot be checked, as there is no DNA. Germline V CDR1 and CDR2: SGHRS, YFSETQ. CDR3 size: 14 residues. The CDR3 spells CASSTGQGNYEQYF.

The V gene is TRBV27, the J gene TRBJ2-7; TCRdb's D gene call, TRBD1, goes unchecked for lack of DNA. This CDR3 spans 14 amino acids. The germline V gene has CDR1 MNHEY and CDR2 SMNVEV (reference sequence). The CDR3 region is CASSLSGAGLEQYF.

The genes are TRBV5-1 and TRBJ1-4. The CDR3 sequence is 15 residues long. Germline assignment: CDR1 SGHRS and CDR2 YFSETQ. This CDR3 reads CASSPGGLRNEKLFF.

V gene TRBV9 combines with J gene TRBJ2-1; TCRdb's D gene call, TRBD2, goes unchecked for lack of DNA. Germline CDR1 is SGDLS and CDR2 is YYNGEE. The CDR3 is 15 amino acids. The chain's CDR3 is CASSVAAGGPYEQFF.

This chain connects TRBV5-1 to TRBJ1-6. CDR1 is SGHRS, CDR2 YFSETQ, per germline. This CDR3 has 14 residues. The CDR3 loop reads CASSLDPENSPLHF.

This chain joins TRBV12-3 or TRBV12-4 and TRBJ1-5; without DNA, the TCRdb call of TRBD1 cannot be checked. The CDR3 length is 14 residues. The CDR3 loop is CASNNRAEDQPQHF.

The chain recombines TRBV5-1 with TRBJ2-4; TCRdb's D gene call, TRBD1, goes unchecked for lack of DNA. Germline values: CDR1 SGHRS, CDR2 YFSETQ. This CDR3 is built from 15 residues. The CDR3 loop reads CASSSSFGGVDIQYF.

CDR3 sequence reads: CASSAASGGGTDTQYF. This chain links TRBV7-2 with TRBJ2-3; the D call of TRBD2 rests on TCRdb alone, since no DNA is present to check it. The CDR3 sequence is 16 residues long. Looked up from germline, CDR1 is SGHTA and CDR2 is FQGNSA.

V gene TRBV9 combines with J gene TRBJ2-7. Germline V gene data show CDR1 as SGDLS and CDR2 as YYNGEE. CDR3 length: 14 amino acids. The CDR3 region is CASSVSGYTYEQYF.

The chain recombines TRBV5-1 with TRBJ1-4. CDR1 and CDR2 from the germline V gene are SGHRS and YFSETQ. This CDR3 region has 12 residues. This chain's CDR3 is CASSLANEKLFF.

V gene TRBV18 combines with J gene TRBJ1-4; TCRdb proposes TRBD1, but this gene call is untestable without DNA. The CDR3 is made up of 16 amino acids. Germline assignment: CDR1 KGHSH and CDR2 LQKENI. This CDR3 reads CASSPSTGRYNEKLFF.

V gene TRBV3-1 combines with J gene TRBJ1-1. The CDR3 contains 13 residues. Germline V gives CDR1 LGHDT, CDR2 YNNKEL (reference sequence). The CDR3: CASSQAELSEAFF.

This chain joins TRBV5-1 and TRBJ2-7; TCRdb proposes TRBD1, but this gene call is untestable without DNA. Germline CDR1 reads SGHRS; CDR2 reads YFSETQ. CDR3 size: 15 residues. The CDR3 reads CASSLGTGNFYEQYF. The whole variable domain, filled in from reference TRBV5-1 and TRBJ2-7, reads KAGVTQTPRYLIKTRGQQVTLSCSPISGHRSVSWYQQTPGQGLQFLFEYFSETQRNKGNFPGRFSGRQFSNSRSEMNVSTLELGDSALYLCASSLGTGNFYEQYFGPGTRLTVT.

The chain couples TRBV20-1 to TRBJ1-2. Germline CDR1 is DFQATT and CDR2 is SNEGSKA (reference sequence). This CDR3 has 13 residues. The CDR3 region is CSARDPTPYGYTF.

CDR3 loop: CASRSRRTEAFF. The chain joins TRBV5-6 to TRBJ1-1. The CDR3 consists of 12 residues. The V gene's germline CDR1 is SGHDT and CDR2 YYEEEE.

The chain links TRBV18 to TRBJ2-6; TCRdb's assignment of TRBD2 cannot be checked, as there is no DNA. This CDR3 region has 18 residues. Germline V CDR1 and CDR2: KGHSH, LQKENI. The CDR3 loop is CASSPLLAGGSGANVLTF.

This chain links TRBV2 with TRBJ2-6. The CDR3 has 13 residues. Germline V CDR1 and CDR2: SNHLY, FYNNEI. The CDR3 loop is CATALSGANVLTF.

V is TRBV5-1 and J is TRBJ1-1. This CDR3 contains 16 residues. Germline V gene data show CDR1 as SGHRS and CDR2 as YFSETQ. The chain's CDR3 is CASSSLATGALSEAFF.

V and J are TRBV27 and TRBJ1-2; TCRdb's D call of TRBD1 is untestable without DNA. Germline lookup yields CDR1 MNHEY and CDR2 SMNVEV (reference sequence). The CDR3 length is 17 residues. CDR3 protein: CASSSERTGGYGNSYTF.

Here the CDR3 reads CSASDAGEETQYF. This chain joins TRBV20-1 and TRBJ2-5; with no DNA, the TCRdb D assignment of TRBD1 cannot be verified. The CDR3 has 13 residues. Germline values: CDR1 DFQATT, CDR2 SNEGSKA (reference sequence).

V usage is TRBV6-5 and J usage is TRBJ2-7; TCRdb's D call, TRBD1, is unchecked because there is no DNA. The germline gives CDR1 MNHEY, CDR2 SVGAGI. The CDR3 totals 13 residues. CDR3 loop: CASNRGQGYEQYF.

The chain carries TRBV6-2 or TRBV6-3 and TRBJ2-3; the D gene TCRdb calls, TRBD1, cannot be checked with no DNA. The CDR3 sequence is 14 residues long. Germline loops: CDR1 MNHEY, CDR2 SVGEGT. This CDR3 is CASSYDQGVDTQYF.

The rearrangement links TRBV10-3 to TRBJ2-5; with no DNA, the TCRdb D assignment of TRBD1 cannot be verified. This CDR3 contains 16 residues. The germline CDR1 and CDR2 sequences are ENHRY and SYGVKD. The CDR3: CAISESKGQGWETQYF.

This sequence joins TRBV14 and TRBJ2-7; TCRdb's D call of TRBD1 is untestable without DNA. This CDR3 region has 13 residues. Per germline, CDR1 SGHDN and CDR2 FVKESK. CDR3: CASSRAGLREQYF.

V is TRBV2 and J is TRBJ1-5; TCRdb reports TRBD1, a call that lacks DNA to check it against. The CDR3 length is 15 residues. Germline lookup yields CDR1 SNHLY and CDR2 FYNNEI. The CDR3 spells CASSEGPKGTQPQHF.

The V call is TRBV12-1, the J call TRBJ1-5; TCRdb proposes TRBD1, but this gene call is untestable without DNA. TRBV12-1 is described as a pseudogene. This CDR3 has 15 residues. The CDR3 protein is CASGERQAADQPQHF.

CDR3 amino acids: CASSQAAYEAFF. The chain joins TRBV3-1 to TRBJ1-1. The CDR3 contains 12 residues. Germline CDR1 reads LGHDT; CDR2 reads YNNKEL (reference sequence).

The gene calls are TRBV20-1 and TRBJ1-1; TCRdb selects TRBD1, and the lack of DNA leaves this call unchecked. The CDR3 totals 18 residues. Germline assignment: CDR1 DFQATT and CDR2 SNEGSKA (reference sequence). The CDR3 region is CSASSPSSVLPGQSEAFF.

The chain joins TRBV12-3 or TRBV12-4 to TRBJ2-4; without DNA, the TCRdb call of TRBD1 cannot be checked. The CDR3 has 14 amino acids. The CDR3 sequence: CASSVGVVKNIQYF.